What follows are 30 T cell receptor beta chains derived from one specimen sequenced in a study of Ad26.COV2.S vaccination and SARS-CoV-2 variants. Treatment of the sample: roughly 18 received Ad26.COV2.S at low or high dose, single or two shots; about five received placebo; per-sample allocation not given. Collection of samples fell on day 63 after the first vaccine or placebo injection. Clones were read by immunoSEQ multiplex PCR, and TCRdb kept only the in-frame ones, dropping some. Of hundreds of thousands of clones listed, around 90% are singletons. Sample: peripheral blood, taken in a trial of Ad26.COV2.S vaccine versus placebo. These receptors were taken from a person between 18 and 60 years old who received the Ad26.COV2.S COVID-19 vaccine or a placebo.

This sequence joins TRBV7-3 and TRBJ2-1; 8 bases line up with TRBD1. The germline gives CDR1 SGHTA, CDR2 FQGTGA. This CDR3 spans 15 amino acids. V lost 1 base and J lost 16; bases outside the gene matches: 15. CDR3 sequence: CASSLIGSSLDRGFF. The CDR3 DNA reads TGTGCCAGCAGCTTAATAGGTAGCAGTCTCGACAGGGGATTCTTC.

In its sample, this clone was seen a few times. The J gene is TRBJ2-2, the V gene TRBV5-1; the D gene is possibly TRBD1 (6 bases). Between the trimmed V and J ends, which lost 2 bases and 4 bases, there was a span of 18 bases. Germline lookup yields CDR1 SGHRS and CDR2 YFSETQ. This CDR3 has 17 amino acids. The CDR3 bases are TGCGCCAGCAGCTTCACAGGGAAAAGCGGTGGCACCGGGGAGCTGTTTTTT. Translated, it gives CASSFTGKSGGTGELFF.

With regard to this clone: Other nucleotide sequences in the sample specify the same CDR3. The CDR3 here is CASSPGLNTEAFF. DNA of the CDR3: TGTGCCAGCAGCCCCGGATTGAACACTGAAGCTTTCTTT. The V call is TRBV7-3, the J call TRBJ1-1, with D uncertain. The CDR3 runs 13 residues. V lost 5 bases and J lost 0, with 7 bases in between. Germline-derived CDR1 and CDR2 are SGHTA and FQGTGA.

The chain employs TRBV4-2 and TRBJ1-5; TRBD1 is a possible D gene (5 bases). The V gene lost 0 bases and the J gene lost 0 bases, with 6 bases spanning the gap. The CDR3 is 15 amino acids. Germline V lookup: CDR1 LGHNA, CDR2 YNFKEQ. Written as DNA, the CDR3 is TGTGCCAGCAGCCAAGAGACAGATAGCAATCAGCCCCAGCATTTT. Its translation is CASSQETDSNQPQHF.

This clone was detected only once. The chain couples TRBV6-5 to TRBJ1-2; the D gene is possibly TRBD1 (5 bases). This CDR3 is built from 14 residues. Germline-derived CDR1 and CDR2 are MNHEY and SVGAGI. V gave up 0 bases and J gave up 4 bases, with 9 bases separating them. The chain's CDR3 is CASSYSGEGYGYTF. The DNA for the CDR3 is TGTGCCAGCAGTTACTCAGGGGAAGGCTATGGCTACACCTTC.

The V and J genes are TRBV23-1 and TRBJ2-2; a possible D gene is TRBD2 (5 bases). TRBV23-1 is an open reading frame, and its role is uncertain. The CDR3 loop spans 17 amino acids. Trimming took off 0 bases at V and 2 bases at J, with 13 bases between the two ends. The CDR3 coding sequence is TGCGCCAGCAGTCAATCGCTCCAGCGGCCTAACACCGGGGAGCTGTTTTTT. Protein product: CASSQSLQRPNTGELFF.

The chain uses TRBV5-1 and TRBJ2-2, with 11 bases matching TRBD1. V lost 4 bases to trimming and J lost 6 bases; unmatched junction nucleotides: 2. CDR1 is SGHRS, CDR2 YFSETQ, per germline. This CDR3 region has 14 residues. The CDR3 DNA follows: TGCGCCAGCAGCGGGACAGGGGGGTCCGGGGAGCTGTTTTTT. Translating gives CASSGTGGSGELFF.

The chain couples TRBV12-5 to TRBJ1-1; D might be TRBD1 (5 bases). Trimming took 2 bases from V and 4 from J, leaving 11 bases between them. The CDR3 loop spans 14 amino acids. The germline V gene has CDR1 LGHNT and CDR2 FRNRAP. The CDR3 bases are TGTGCTAGTGGTTTGCTGACAGCTCCCACTGAAGCTTTCTTT. Its translation is CASGLLTAPTEAFF.

This clone has more than one count but fewer than ten. The chain joins TRBV2 to TRBJ1-2, with D possibly being TRBD1 (6 bases). Trimming left V 6 bases short and J 1 base short, with 21 bases between. CDR3 length: 17 residues. Germline CDR1 SNHLY, CDR2 FYNNEI. In DNA form, the CDR3 reads TGTGCCAGCAGAAGGGACACCACGTTCCTCCTTAACTATGGCTACACCTTC. Protein sequence: CASRRDTTFLLNYGYTF. The full variable domain, completed using reference TRBV2 and TRBJ1-2, is EPEVTQTPSHQVTQMGQEVILRCVPISNHLYFYWYRQILGQKVEFLVSFYNNEISEKSEIFDDQFSVERPDGSNFTLKIRSTKLEDSAMYFCASRRDTTFLLNYGYTFGSGTRLTVV.

This clone was found once. The junction shows a germline mismatch at one end, possibly a read error. The gene calls are TRBV5-1 and TRBJ2-1; 9 positions agree with TRBD2. The germline CDR1 and CDR2 sequences are SGHRS and YFSETQ. The CDR3 length is 17 residues. In DNA form, the CDR3 reads TGCGCCCGCAGCTTGGCCTATCTGGGCGGGGGGGCGGATGAGCAGTTCTTC. It translates to CARSLAYLGGGADEQFF.

The J gene is TRBJ2-1, the V gene TRBV5-6, with 12 bases that match TRBD2. Germline assignment: CDR1 SGHDT and CDR2 YYEEEE. The CDR3 is 16 amino acids. The trim removed 0 bases at V and 8 bases at J, leaving 6 bases unmatched. The CDR3 protein is CASSLDSSGGAYEQFF. The CDR3 DNA follows: TGTGCCAGCAGCTTGGATTCTAGCGGGGGGGCCTATGAGCAGTTCTTC.

The gene calls are TRBV6-1 and TRBJ1-2; 9 nucleotides match TRBD1. The CDR3 consists of 16 residues. CDR1 is MNHNS and CDR2 is SASEGT in the germline V gene. Trimming took 2 bases from V and 4 from J; bases not matched to a gene: 8. The CDR3 sequence is CASSEPRTGEGYGYTF. For the CDR3, the DNA is TGTGCCAGCAGTGAACCCCGGACAGGGGAGGGCTATGGCTACACCTTC.

About this clone: At the DNA level, this CDR3 is encoded by other sequences in the same sample as well. The chain is built from TRBV27 and TRBJ2-5; tentatively, D is TRBD2 (5 bases). The germline gives CDR1 MNHEY, CDR2 SMNVEV (reference sequence). The V end lost 3 bases, the J end lost 1 base, and 9 bases lay between the germline ends. The CDR3 loop spans 14 amino acids. The chain's CDR3 is CASSFAGSQETQYF. For the CDR3, the DNA is TGTGCCAGCAGTTTCGCGGGTAGCCAAGAGACCCAGTACTTC.

This sequence joins TRBV27 and TRBJ1-4, with TRBD1 matching over 8 bases. Germline CDR1 reads MNHEY; CDR2 reads SMNVEV (reference sequence). Trimming took 5 bases from V and 7 from J; bases not matched to a gene: 15. There are 17 residues in the CDR3. The CDR3 nucleotides are TGTGCCAGCAGTCCAATCTCCACAGGGGGGTTGCGTGAAAAACTGTTTTTT. Protein: CASSPISTGGLREKLFF.

The chain joins TRBV15 to TRBJ2-3, with TRBD1 matching over 12 bases. V dropped 1 base and J dropped 10; count of bases not matched to a gene: 3. CDR1 and CDR2 from the germline V gene are LNHNV and YYDKDF (reference sequence). This CDR3 is built from 14 residues. CDR3 nucleotide sequence: TGTGCCACCAGCAGAGCCGGGACAGGGGGCGCGCAGTATTTT. Translation: CATSRAGTGGAQYF.

J is TRBJ2-2 and V is TRBV7-2, with 7 bases identical to TRBD2. This CDR3 region has 15 residues. The trim removed 3 bases at V and 3 bases at J, leaving 4 bases unmatched. Germline V gene sequence: CDR1 SGHTA, CDR2 FQGNSA. The CDR3 is CASSFSGSYTGELFF. In DNA, the CDR3 is TGTGCCAGCAGCTTTAGCGGGTCTTACACCGGGGAGCTGTTTTTT.

This clone was picked up one time. This chain links TRBV3-1 (or the pseudogene TRBV3-2) with TRBJ1-6; 7 nucleotides match TRBD1. The CDR3 covers 16 residues. V was clipped by 0 bases and J by 12 bases; unmatched bases: 11. The V gene's germline CDR1 is LGHDT and CDR2 YNNKEL (reference sequence). CDR3 DNA sequence: TGTGCCAGCAGCCAAGAAAGTTGGACAGGTCTTTTACCCCTCCACTTT. The encoded protein is CASSQESWTGLLPLHF.

The V call is TRBV29-1, the J call TRBJ2-7, with D possibly being TRBD1 (6 bases). Germline CDR1 SQVTM, CDR2 ANQGSEA. V was pared by 2 bases and J by 5 bases, with 10 bases between. This CDR3 region has 12 residues. The CDR3 loop reads CSVEQGLDEQYF. In DNA form, the CDR3 reads TGCAGCGTTGAACAGGGGTTGGACGAGCAGTACTTC.

V and J are TRBV5-1 and TRBJ1-1, with 9 bases aligning to TRBD1. Germline V lookup: CDR1 SGHRS, CDR2 YFSETQ. The CDR3 is made up of 14 amino acids. V was pared by 4 bases and J by 4 bases, with 5 bases of the junction left unmatched. The CDR3 sequence is CASSLTGGSTEAFF. As DNA, the CDR3 is TGCGCCAGCAGCCTGACAGGGGGGAGCACTGAAGCTTTCTTT.

The rearrangement uses TRBV9 and TRBJ2-7; possibly TRBD2 for D (5 bases). Germline CDR1 is SGDLS and CDR2 is YYNGEE. This CDR3 comprises 14 residues. V shed 0 bases and J shed 4 bases, with 11 bases lying between them. This CDR3 reads CASSVAETSYEQYF. The CDR3 DNA sequence: TGTGCCAGCAGCGTAGCTGAAACTAGTTACGAGCAGTACTTC.

In its sample, this clone was seen a few times. V and J are TRBV10-3 and TRBJ1-5; D uncertain. Trimming stripped 0 bases from V and 9 bases from J, with 21 bases between. CDR1 is ENHRY and CDR2 is SYGVKD in the germline V gene. The CDR3 contains 17 residues. The CDR3 bases are TGTGCCATCAGTGAGTCAGGTGGTCTGACCAATGATCGGCCCCAGCATTTT. Encoded protein: CAISESGGLTNDRPQHF.

J is TRBJ2-7 and V is TRBV12-3 or TRBV12-4; D is possibly TRBD2 (5 bases). The CDR3 runs to 13 residues. The ends were cut back, 7 bases at V and 1 base at J, with 11 bases in the middle. This chain's CDR3 is CASKAGGSYEQYF. The CDR3 DNA reads TGTGCCAGCAAGGCGGGCGGTTCCTACGAGCAGTACTTC.

The V and J genes are TRBV19 and TRBJ2-7, with 7 bases aligning to TRBD1. Trimming took 7 bases from V and 1 from J; bases not matched to a gene: 10. The CDR3 loop spans 15 amino acids. Germline-derived CDR1 and CDR2 are LNHDA and SQIVND (reference sequence). CDR3 loop: CASKIRTGRSYEQYF. CDR3 sequence (DNA): TGTGCCAGTAAAATTAGGACAGGACGTTCCTACGAGCAGTACTTC. The whole variable domain, filled in from reference TRBV19 and TRBJ2-7, reads DGGITQSPKYLFRKEGQNVTLSCEQNLNHDAMYWYRQDPGQGLRLIYYSQIVNDFQKGDIAEGYSVSREKKESFPLTVTSAQKNPTAFYLCASKIRTGRSYEQYFGPGTRLTVT.

The chain links TRBV28 to TRBJ1-6, with 8 bases matching TRBD1. The CDR3 runs 14 residues. Germline CDR1 and CDR2: MDHEN and SYDVKM. The V segment lost 6 bases and the J segment 6 bases; nucleotides outside the gene matches: 4. The CDR3 DNA sequence: TGTGCCAGCAGCATGACAGGGGTTAATTCACCCCTCCACTTT. It translates to CASSMTGVNSPLHF. The full variable domain, completed using reference TRBV28 and TRBJ1-6, is DVKVTQSSRYLVKRTGEKVFLECVQDMDHENMFWYRQDPGLGLRLIYFSYDVKMKEKGDIPEGYSVSREKKERFSLILESASTNQTSMYLCASSMTGVNSPLHFGNGTRLTVT.

The rearrangement links TRBV7-2 to TRBJ1-1; D gene unclear. CDR1 and CDR2 from the germline V gene are SGHTA and FQGNSA. With 5 bases removed from V and 1 base from J, the gap between germline ends came to 8 bases. CDR3 length: 13 residues. As DNA, the CDR3 is TGTGCCAGCAGCACGGGCCCGAACACTGAAGCTTTCTTT. Protein product: CASSTGPNTEAFF.

The V and J genes are TRBV6-6 and TRBJ1-2; 9 positions match TRBD1. Germline V gives CDR1 MNHNY, CDR2 SVGAGI (reference sequence). The CDR3 runs to 14 residues. Unmatched junction bases numbered 8, after V lost 6 bases and J lost 6 bases. The CDR3 here is CASSEGQGFDGYTF. The CDR3 coding sequence is TGTGCCAGCAGCGAGGGACAGGGATTCGATGGCTACACCTTC.

J is TRBJ1-1 and V is TRBV4-2; TRBD1 might be the D (6 bases). Germline lookup yields CDR1 LGHNA and CDR2 YNFKEQ. V was cut by 0 bases and J by 0 bases, with 8 bases left in between. CDR3 length equals 15 residues. The CDR3 spells CASSQDKGVNTEAFF. The DNA for the CDR3 is TGTGCCAGCAGCCAAGATAAGGGGGTGAACACTGAAGCTTTCTTT.

The rearrangement joins TRBV7-9 to TRBJ1-1; D unclear. The CDR3 totals 14 residues. V lost 3 bases and J 2 bases, leaving 10 bases between the germline ends. CDR1 and CDR2 from the germline V gene are SEHNR and FQNEAQ (reference sequence). CDR3 protein: CASSLGNPNTEAFF. CDR3 nucleotide sequence: TGTGCCAGCAGCTTGGGGAACCCAAACACTGAAGCTTTCTTT.

The V gene is TRBV9, the J gene TRBJ1-3; D is unresolved. The V and J ends lost 1 base and 1 base respectively, with 12 bases between them. This CDR3 region has 16 residues. Germline V gives CDR1 SGDLS, CDR2 YYNGEE. The CDR3 is CASSVSSSPSGNTIYF. CDR3 nucleotide sequence: TGTGCCAGCAGCGTAAGCAGCAGCCCGTCTGGAAACACCATATATTTT.

The gene calls are TRBV7-2 and TRBJ1-3, with D perhaps TRBD1 (5 bases). This CDR3 comprises 15 residues. V dropped 5 bases and J dropped 0 bases, with 11 bases sitting between them. Germline V gene lookup returns CDR1 SGHTA and CDR2 FQGNSA. The CDR3 coding sequence is TGTGCCAGCAGCCCCGGGACCTTCTCTGGAAACACCATATATTTT. Translation: CASSPGTFSGNTIYF.